A single sample is the source of the 7 T cell receptor beta chains below, sequenced in a study of CD8 T cells in ankylosing spondylitis. Findings and caveats of the study: The study identified a TCR beta motif of fewer than 10 highly homologous variants that appeared characteristic of ankylosing spondylitis blood.

Via MiXCR, TCRdb re-called the 5' RACE reads, giving one row per CDR3 protein. The sample lists around 490,000 distinct CDR3 sequences; approximately 5% were seen once. These receptors have no known antigen. What was sequenced was blood, either unsorted or a sorted T cell fraction (not recorded which). The receptors stem from a male donor with ankylosing spondylitis.

The table lists this clonotype with many counts. This sequence joins TRBV18 and TRBJ1-2, with TRBD1 matching 7 bases. CDR1 is KGHSH and CDR2 is LQKENI in the germline V gene. There are 15 residues in the CDR3. After removal of 1 base from V and 3 bases from J, the junction contained 5 bases not matched to a gene. CDR3 loop: CASSPQPGGDYGYTF. The CDR3 DNA is TGTGCCAGCTCACCACAGCCAGGGGGAGACTATGGCTACACCTTC.

This clonotype occurred many times. The chain employs TRBV20-1 and TRBJ2-4; 10 positions agree with TRBD2. This CDR3 has 17 amino acids. Germline loops: CDR1 DFQATT, CDR2 SNEGSKA (reference sequence). With V trimmed by 6 bases and J by 1 base, 12 bases remained unmatched. Here the CDR3 DNA reads TGCAGTGCCCCTGGGACTAGCGCAGAGGAGGCCAAAAACATTCAGTACTTC. Amino acid sequence: CSAPGTSAEEAKNIQYF.

This clonotype was counted ten times or more. Germline and junction disagree at one end, which may indicate a read error. The chain has TRBV25-1 and TRBJ1-2; D remains ambiguous. This CDR3 has 10 amino acids. Germline V gives CDR1 MGHDK, CDR2 SYGVNS. CDR3 coding DNA: TGTGCCAGCAGTGACGGAAAACTCCTCTTC. It translates to CASSDGKLLF.

The sample holds many counts of this clonotype. The rearrangement joins TRBV7-2 to TRBJ2-1, with 11 positions matching TRBD2. Trimming at V came to 4 bases and at J to 5 bases, leaving 4 bases not matched to a gene. Germline V gene data show CDR1 as SGHTA and CDR2 as FQGNSA. There are 15 residues in the CDR3. The CDR3 nucleotides are TGTGCCAGCAGCTGGGGACTAGCGGTAAACAATGAGCAGTTCTTC. Translating gives CASSWGLAVNNEQFF.

This chain links TRBV7-3 with TRBJ2-2; D may be TRBD1 (6 bases). Trimming stripped 4 bases from V and 7 bases from J, with 22 bases between. Per the germline V gene, CDR1 is SGHTA and CDR2 is FQGTGA. This CDR3 contains 17 residues. The CDR3 sequence: CASSSHHWTVGGGELFF. The CDR3 DNA is TGTGCCAGCAGCTCCCACCACTGGACAGTCGGCGGCGGGGAGCTGTTTTTT.

In the case of this clonotype: This may come from a read error, since a much larger clone is one base off. The CDR3 carries no conserved terminal phenylalanine or tryptophan, so it likely arises from a read error. The chain couples TRBV11-2 to TRBJ1-1; D is perhaps TRBD1 (6 bases). The CDR3 extends over 16 amino acids. V gave up 3 bases and J gave up 0 bases, with 14 bases separating them. The germline V gene encodes CDR1 SGHAT and CDR2 FQNNGV. The CDR3 spells CASSFVTGRMNTEAFS. The CDR3, as DNA: TGTGCCAGCAGCTTTGTGACAGGACGTATGAACACTGAAGCTTTCTCT.

This clonotype was seen ten or more times. The rearrangement uses TRBV20-1 and TRBJ2-7; D may be TRBD1 or TRBD2 (5 bases each). CDR3 length: 16 residues. Germline V gene lookup returns CDR1 DFQATT and CDR2 SNEGSKA (reference sequence). Trimming took off 0 bases at V and 0 bases at J, with 15 bases between the two ends. The DNA for the CDR3 is TGCAGTGCTAGAGATCCCCTCGGGGCGAGCTCCTACGAGCAGTACTTC. This gives the protein CSARDPLGASSYEQYF.